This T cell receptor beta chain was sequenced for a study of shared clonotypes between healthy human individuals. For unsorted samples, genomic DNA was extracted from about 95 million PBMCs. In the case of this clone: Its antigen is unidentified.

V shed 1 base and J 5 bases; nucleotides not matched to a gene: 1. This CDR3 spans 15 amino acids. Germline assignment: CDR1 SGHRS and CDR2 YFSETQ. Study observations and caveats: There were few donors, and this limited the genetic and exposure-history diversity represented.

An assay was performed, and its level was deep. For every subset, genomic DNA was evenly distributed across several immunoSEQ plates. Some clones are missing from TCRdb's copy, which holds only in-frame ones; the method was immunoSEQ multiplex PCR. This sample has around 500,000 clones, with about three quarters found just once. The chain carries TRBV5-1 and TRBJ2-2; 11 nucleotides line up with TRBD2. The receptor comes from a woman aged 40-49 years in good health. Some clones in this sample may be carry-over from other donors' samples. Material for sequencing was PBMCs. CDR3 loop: CASSLIAGGTGELFF. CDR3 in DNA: TGCGCCAGCAGCTTGATAGCGGGAGGGACCGGGGAGCTGTTTTTT.